The entry below describes one T cell receptor beta chain. The junction departs from the called germline gene at one end, perhaps through a read error. CDR1 and CDR2 from the germline V gene are SQVTM and ANQGSEA. CDR3 length: 15 amino acids. Extracted from the samples, RNA was reverse transcribed into cDNA to serve as the sequencing template. Assay used: immunoSEQ multiplex PCR; TCRdb lists only in-frame clones, some missing. The table has about 270,000 clones, 60% seen once; the top ten hold roughly 0.93%. These data are taken from a study of CD8+ T cells in alopecia areata. Treatment indicated: oral pan-JAK inhibitor, 5-10 mg twice daily.

This TCR came from a human donor with alopecia areata. The input for sequencing was CD4+ T cells sorted from blood, taken around week 54, from a patient treated with tofacitinib. The rearrangement links TRBV29-1 to TRBJ2-3; 7 nucleotides match TRBD2. CDR3 bases: TGCAGCGTTGTCCAGGCGGGCGGGAGCACAGATACGCAGTGTTTT. Protein product: CSVVQAGGSTDTQCF.